This TCR beta chain was retrieved from a study of a mutant IDH1 vaccine in newly diagnosed glioma. The overall study: Eight vaccine doses were administered to patients at weeks 1, 3, 5, 7, 11, 15, 19 and 23. Vaccination began 4-6 weeks post radiotherapy alone, or with temozolomide cycles. Study outcomes and limitations: Immune responses induced by the vaccine were seen in roughly 93% of patients, spanning multiple MHC alleles.

On this clone: Its antigen is still unknown.

CDR1 is MNHNY and CDR2 is SVGAGI in the germline V gene (reference sequence). V lost 4 bases and J 4 bases, leaving 18 bases between the germline ends. The CDR3 consists of 16 residues. The method was immunoSEQ multiplex PCR; TCRdb's version includes in-frame clones alone and lacks a portion of them. The sample has 50,000 to 65,000 clones; roughly four fifths are singletons. Documented time point: week 5, during vaccination. All doses held 300 ug of mutant IDH1 20-mer peptide, with topical imiquimod. This TCR was sampled from a man aged 25 to 45 with glioma. The chain employs TRBV6-6 and TRBJ2-3, with D perhaps given as TRBD1 or TRBD2 (5 bases each). The input for sequencing was PBMCs, taken from a glioma patient whose treatment included an IDH1 peptide vaccine. CDR3 sequence (DNA): TGTGCCAGCAGTTCTCCGATGGCTTTGGGGGCAGATACGCAGTATTTT. It translates to CASSSPMALGADTQYF.